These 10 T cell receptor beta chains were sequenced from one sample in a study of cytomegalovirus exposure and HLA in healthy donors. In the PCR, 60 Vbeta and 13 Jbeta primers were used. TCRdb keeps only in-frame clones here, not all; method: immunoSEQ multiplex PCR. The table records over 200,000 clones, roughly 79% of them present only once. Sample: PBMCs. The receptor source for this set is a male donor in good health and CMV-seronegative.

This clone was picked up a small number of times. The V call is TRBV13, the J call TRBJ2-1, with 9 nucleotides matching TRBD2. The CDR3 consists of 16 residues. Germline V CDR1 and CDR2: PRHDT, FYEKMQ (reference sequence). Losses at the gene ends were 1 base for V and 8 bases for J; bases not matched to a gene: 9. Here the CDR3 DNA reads TGTGCCAGCAGCTTAGAAGGCGGGAGGGGGTTTGATGAGCAGTTCTTC. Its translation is CASSLEGGRGFDEQFF.

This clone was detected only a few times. The CDR3 nucleotides are TGTGCCAGCAGCGTAGTAGACAGAGACACTGAAGCTTTCTTT. It encodes CASSVVDRDTEAFF. The genes are TRBV9 and TRBJ1-1; a weak D match, TRBD1 (5 bases). V lost 0 bases and J lost 3, with 9 bases in between. The V gene's germline CDR1 is SGDLS and CDR2 YYNGEE. This CDR3 spans 14 amino acids.

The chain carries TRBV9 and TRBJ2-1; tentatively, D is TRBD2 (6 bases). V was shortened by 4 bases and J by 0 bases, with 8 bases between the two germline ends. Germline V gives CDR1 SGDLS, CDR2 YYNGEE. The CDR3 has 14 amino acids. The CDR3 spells CASSQEGSYNEQFF. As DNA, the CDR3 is TGTGCCAGCAGCCAGGAGGGCTCCTACAATGAGCAGTTCTTC.

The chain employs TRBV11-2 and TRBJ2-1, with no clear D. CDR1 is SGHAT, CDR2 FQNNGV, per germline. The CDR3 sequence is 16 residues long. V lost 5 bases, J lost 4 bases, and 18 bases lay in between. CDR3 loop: CASSRLPSPSYNEQFF. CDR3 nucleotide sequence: TGTGCCAGCAGCCGACTCCCTAGTCCCTCATACAATGAGCAGTTCTTC.

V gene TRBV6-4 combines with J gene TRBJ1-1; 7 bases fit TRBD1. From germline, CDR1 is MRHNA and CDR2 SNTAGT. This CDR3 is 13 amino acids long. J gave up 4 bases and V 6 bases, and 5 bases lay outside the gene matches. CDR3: CASREDRTTEAFF. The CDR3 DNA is TGTGCCAGCAGGGAGGACAGGACCACTGAAGCTTTCTTT.

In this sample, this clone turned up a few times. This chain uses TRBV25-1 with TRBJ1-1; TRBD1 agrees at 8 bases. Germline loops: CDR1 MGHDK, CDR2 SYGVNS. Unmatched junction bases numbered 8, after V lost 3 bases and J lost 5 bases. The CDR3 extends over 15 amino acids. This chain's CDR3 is CASSDSGQGRTEAFF. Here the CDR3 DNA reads TGTGCCAGCAGTGACTCCGGACAGGGTAGGACTGAAGCTTTCTTT.

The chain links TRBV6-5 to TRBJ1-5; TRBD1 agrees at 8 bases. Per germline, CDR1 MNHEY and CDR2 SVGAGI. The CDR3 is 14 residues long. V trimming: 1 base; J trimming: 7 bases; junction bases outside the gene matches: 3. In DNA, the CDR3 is TGTGCCAGCAGTTACTGGGGACAGGTCCAGCCCCAGCATTTT. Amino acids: CASSYWGQVQPQHF.

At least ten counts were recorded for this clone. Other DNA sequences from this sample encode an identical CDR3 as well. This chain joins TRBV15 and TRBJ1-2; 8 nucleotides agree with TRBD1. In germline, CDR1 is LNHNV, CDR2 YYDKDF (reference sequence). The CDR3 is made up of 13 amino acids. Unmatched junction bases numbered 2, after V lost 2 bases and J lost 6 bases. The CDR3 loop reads CATSRQGADGYTF. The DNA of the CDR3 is TGTGCCACCAGCAGACAGGGGGCGGATGGCTACACCTTC.

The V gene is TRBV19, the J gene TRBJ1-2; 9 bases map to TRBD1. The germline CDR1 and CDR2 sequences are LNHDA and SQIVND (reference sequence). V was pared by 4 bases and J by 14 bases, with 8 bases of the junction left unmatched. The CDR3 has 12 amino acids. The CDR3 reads CASSSGTGIFTF. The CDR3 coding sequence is TGTGCCAGTAGTAGCGGGACAGGGATCTTTACCTTC.

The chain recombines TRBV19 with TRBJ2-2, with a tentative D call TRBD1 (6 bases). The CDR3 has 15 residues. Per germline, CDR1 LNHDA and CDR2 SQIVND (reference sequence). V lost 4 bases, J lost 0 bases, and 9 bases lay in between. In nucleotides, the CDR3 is TGTGCCAGTAGTACGGGACATACGAACACCGGGGAGCTGTTTTTT. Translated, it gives CASSTGHTNTGELFF.